Given below is one TCR beta chain in context. The data are from a study of T cell responses to AZD1222 COVID-19 vaccine. This CDR3 comprises 14 residues. Unmatched junction bases numbered 7, after V lost 5 bases and J lost 7 bases. Germline V gene sequence: CDR1 SNHLY, CDR2 FYNNEI. Sequenced by immunoSEQ multiplex PCR; TCRdb stores in-frame clones only, minus some. The table records under 140,000 clones, roughly 92% of them present only once. This chain joins TRBV2 and TRBJ1-4; 7 bases agree with TRBD1. The origin of this receptor is an adult who received the AZD1222 COVID-19 vaccine. Here the sequenced sample was peripheral blood, taken 28 days after the second AZD1222 dose. The CDR3 nucleotides are TGTGCCAGCAGTCCGACAGGGTCGGGTGAAAAACTGTTTTTT. Translated, it gives CASSPTGSGEKLFF.